Listed below are T cell receptor beta chains from one sample, sequenced in a study of T cells after yellow fever vaccination. TCRdb re-derived calls from the 5' RACE reads in MiXCR, one entry per CDR3 protein. The data contain approximately 580,000 distinct CDR3 sequences, roughly 17% of them singletons. The material was PBMCs, obtained less than 6 days after the first yellow fever vaccination. The receptors come from a man between 18 and 29 years old who received the YFV17D yellow fever vaccine. Both conserved end residues are part of each CDR3. The order of the fields is V gene, clone size, J gene, D gene, CDR3 protein, CDR3 DNA. The D gene is left open where the match is weak. Clone size is stated in some rows and not others, as once, few, many or a class when expanded.

>TRBV9|.|TRBJ2-5|.
CASSADLALQGTQYF
TGTGCCAGCAGCGCCGACCTTGCCCTACAAGGGACCCAGTACTTC
>TRBV7-9|few|TRBJ2-1|TRBD1
CASSPQQGGYNEQFF
TGTGCCAGCAGCCCCCAACAGGGGGGCTACAATGAGCAGTTCTTC
>TRBV25-1|.|TRBJ1-6|.
CASSEHRVYNSPLHF
TGTGCCAGCAGTGAACACAGGGTCTATAATTCACCCCTCCACTTT
>TRBV9|few|TRBJ2-7|TRBD2
CASSPQVAGGSYEQYF
TGTGCCAGCAGCCCACAGGTAGCGGGGGGCTCCTACGAGCAGTACTTC
>TRBV5-1|.|TRBJ2-5|.
CASSNLGAVQETQYF
TGCGCCAGCAGCAACCTCGGGGCGGTCCAAGAGACCCAGTACTTC
>TRBV20-1|.|TRBJ2-5|.
CSARVLERTQYF
TGCAGTGCTAGAGTCTTGGAGAGGACCCAGTACTTC
>TRBV10-3|few|TRBJ2-2|.
CAIERTTGELFF
TGTGCCATCGAACGGACCACCGGGGAGCTGTTTTTT
>TRBV7-9|.|TRBJ1-5|.
CASSLVEGVVGNQPQHF
TGTGCCAGCAGCTTAGTAGAGGGTGTGGTAGGGAATCAGCCCCAGCATTTT
>TRBV7-2|.|TRBJ2-5|TRBD2
CASSLETSEETQYF
TGTGCCAGCAGCTTAGAGACTAGCGAAGAGACCCAGTACTTC
>TRBV5-5|.|TRBJ2-1|.
CASSLGVSNEQFF
TGTGCCAGCAGCTTGGGCGTTTCCAATGAGCAGTTCTTC
>TRBV24-1|.|TRBJ2-1|TRBD1
CATSDPSGQGDRNEQFF
TGTGCCACCAGTGATCCATCTGGACAGGGTGATCGCAATGAGCAGTTCTTC
>TRBV7-9|.|TRBJ2-2|.
CASRKEPGELFF
TGTGCCAGCAGGAAAGAACCCGGGGAGCTGTTTTTT
>TRBV27|few|TRBJ2-1|.
CASSTGPRNEQFF
TGTGCCAGCAGCACAGGGCCTAGGAATGAGCAGTTCTTC
>TRBV3-1|few|TRBJ2-5|.
CASSPNSGQETQYF
TGTGCCAGCAGCCCAAATAGCGGACAAGAGACCCAGTACTTC
>TRBV7-3|few|TRBJ2-5|TRBD1
CASSLDRGIGETQYF
TGTGCCAGCAGCCTGGACAGGGGCATCGGAGAGACCCAGTACTTC
>TRBV3-1|.|TRBJ2-1|.
CASSQDSGRQQFF
TGTGCCAGCAGCCAAGATTCGGGGCGTCAGCAGTTCTTC
>TRBV12-3/TRBV12-4|few|TRBJ1-1|.
CASSSRGGAEAFF
TGTGCCAGCAGTTCGAGGGGAGGTGCTGAAGCTTTCTTT
>TRBV5-1|.|TRBJ2-2|TRBD2
CASSARLAGGPTGELFF
TGCGCCAGCAGCGCGAGACTAGCGGGGGGGCCCACCGGGGAGCTGTTTTTT
>TRBV21-1|few|TRBJ2-1|.
CASSNPDTGDIPYNEQFF
TGTGCCAGCAGCAACCCCGACACCGGCGATATCCCCTACAATGAGCAGTTCTTC
>TRBV6-5|few|TRBJ1-4|.
CASSSNSQSLFNEKLFF
TGTGCCAGCAGTTCAAACAGTCAGTCCCTATTTAATGAAAAACTGTTTTTT
>TRBV5-1|many|TRBJ2-1|TRBD2
CASSLTSGGWNEQFF
TGCGCCAGCAGCTTGACTAGCGGGGGCTGGAATGAGCAGTTCTTC
>TRBV7-2|once|TRBJ2-3|TRBD1
CASSPRQGLGLATQYF
TGTGCCAGCAGCCCGAGACAGGGCCTAGGGCTCGCTACGCAGTATTTT
>TRBV5-1|many|TRBJ2-5|.
CASSGAGTSQETQYF
TGCGCCAGCAGCGGCGCCGGGACATCTCAAGAGACCCAGTACTTC
>TRBV24-1|.|TRBJ1-2|TRBD1
CATSEKGTGSYGYTF
TGTGCCACCAGTGAGAAAGGGACAGGTTCCTATGGCTACACCTTC
>TRBV7-2|.|TRBJ2-1|TRBD2
CASSFGWTSGVNEQFF
TGTGCCAGCAGCTTTGGTTGGACTAGCGGGGTCAATGAGCAGTTCTTC